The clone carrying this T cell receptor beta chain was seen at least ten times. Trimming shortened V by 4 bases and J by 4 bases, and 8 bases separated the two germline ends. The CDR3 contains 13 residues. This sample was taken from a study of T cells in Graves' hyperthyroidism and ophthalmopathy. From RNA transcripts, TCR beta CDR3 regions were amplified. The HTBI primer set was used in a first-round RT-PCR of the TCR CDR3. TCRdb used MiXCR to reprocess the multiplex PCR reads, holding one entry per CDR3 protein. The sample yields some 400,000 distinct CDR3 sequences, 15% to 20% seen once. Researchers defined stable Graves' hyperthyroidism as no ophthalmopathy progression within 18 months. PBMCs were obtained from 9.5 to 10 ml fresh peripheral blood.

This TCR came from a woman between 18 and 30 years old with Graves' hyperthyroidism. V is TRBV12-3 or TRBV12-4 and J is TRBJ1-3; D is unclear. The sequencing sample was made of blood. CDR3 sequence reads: CASSWVEGNTIYF. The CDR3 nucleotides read TGTGCCAGCAGTTGGGTAGAAGGAAACACCATATATTTT.